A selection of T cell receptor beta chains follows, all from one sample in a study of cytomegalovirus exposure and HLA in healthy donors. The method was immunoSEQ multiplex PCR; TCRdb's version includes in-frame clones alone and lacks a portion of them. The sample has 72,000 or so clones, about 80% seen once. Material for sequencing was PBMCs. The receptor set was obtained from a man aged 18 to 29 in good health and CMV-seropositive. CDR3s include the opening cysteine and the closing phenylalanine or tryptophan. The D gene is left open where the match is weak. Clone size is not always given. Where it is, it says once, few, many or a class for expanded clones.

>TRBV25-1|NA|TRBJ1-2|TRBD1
CASMGQSNYGYTF
TGTGCCAGCATGGGACAGAGCAACTATGGCTACACCTTC
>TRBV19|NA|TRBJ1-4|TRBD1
CASSTTGYEKLFF
TGTGCCAGTAGTACGACAGGGTATGAAAAACTGTTTTTT
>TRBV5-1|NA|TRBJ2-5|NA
CASSRKTGLETQYF
TGCGCCAGCAGCCGTAAAACAGGCCTCGAGACCCAGTACTTC
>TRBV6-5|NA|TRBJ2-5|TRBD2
CASSYSGEGPGETQYF
TGTGCCAGCAGTTACTCAGGGGAGGGACCGGGAGAGACCCAGTACTTC
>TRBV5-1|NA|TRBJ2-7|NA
CASSSLDSGAYEQYF
TGCGCCAGCAGCTCCCTGGACAGTGGAGCCTACGAGCAGTACTTC
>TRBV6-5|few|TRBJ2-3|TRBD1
CASRETGGGTDTQYF
TGTGCCAGCAGAGAGACAGGGGGAGGCACAGATACGCAGTATTTT
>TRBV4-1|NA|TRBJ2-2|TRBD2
CASSQGPGTSGVVGGELFF
TGCGCCAGCAGCCAGGGCCCCGGGACTAGCGGGGTAGTCGGCGGGGAGCTGTTTTTT
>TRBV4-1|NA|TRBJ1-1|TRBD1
CASSQEQGAGTEAFF
TGCGCCAGCAGCCAAGAACAGGGGGCTGGGACTGAAGCTTTCTTT
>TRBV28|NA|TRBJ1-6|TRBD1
CASSLGDRNSPLHF
TGTGCCAGCAGTTTGGGGGACAGGAATTCACCCCTCCACTTT
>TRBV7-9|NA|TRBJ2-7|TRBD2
CASSPRGISGAHEQYF
TGTGCCAGCAGCCCCCGGGGAATTAGCGGGGCCCACGAGCAGTACTTC
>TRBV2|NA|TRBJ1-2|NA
CASSVNREFGYTF
TGTGCCAGCAGTGTTAACAGGGAGTTTGGCTACACCTTC
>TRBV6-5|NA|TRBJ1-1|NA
CASSYWSLGSGEAFF
TGTGCCAGCAGTTACTGGTCTCTAGGGAGCGGTGAAGCTTTCTTT
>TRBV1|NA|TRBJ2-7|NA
CTSSLGTGAGEQYF
TGCACCAGCAGCCTCGGGACAGGGGCTGGCGAGCAGTACTTC
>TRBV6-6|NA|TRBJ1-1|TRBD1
CASNTGQGPTEAFF
TGTGCCAGCAACACCGGACAGGGCCCAACTGAAGCTTTCTTT
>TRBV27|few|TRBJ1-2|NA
CASSPGLYNGYTF
TGTGCCAGCAGTCCCGGACTATATAATGGCTACACCTTC
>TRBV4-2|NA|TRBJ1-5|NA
CASSQEEGVGQPQHF
TGTGCCAGCAGCCAAGAGGAAGGGGTGGGTCAGCCCCAGCATTTT
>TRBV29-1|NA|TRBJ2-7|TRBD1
CSVAGTGTYEQYF
TGCAGCGTTGCCGGGACAGGCACCTACGAGCAGTACTTC
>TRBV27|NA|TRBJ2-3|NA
CASSPLGQYF
TGTGCCAGCAGTCCCCTAGGGCAGTATTTT
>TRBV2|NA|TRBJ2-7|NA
CASSEGKGLGYEQYF
TGTGCCAGCAGTGAAGGAAAGGGGCTCGGGTACGAGCAGTACTTC
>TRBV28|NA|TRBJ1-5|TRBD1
CASSLGQGAGQPQHF
TGTGCCAGCAGTTTAGGACAGGGGGCGGGTCAGCCCCAGCATTTT
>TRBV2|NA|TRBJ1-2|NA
CASNPGSYGYTF
TGTGCCAGCAATCCAGGGTCTTATGGCTACACCTTC
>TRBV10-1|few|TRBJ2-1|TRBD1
CASSESWAGGKNEQFF
TGCGCCAGCAGTGAGTCATGGGCAGGGGGAAAAAATGAGCAGTTCTTC
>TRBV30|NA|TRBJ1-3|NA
CAWSVAPGVAGNTIYF
TGTGCCTGGAGTGTAGCCCCGGGGGTAGCTGGAAACACCATATATTTT
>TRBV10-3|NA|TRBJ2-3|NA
CAISRESGFSTDTQYF
TGTGCCATCAGCCGAGAAAGCGGGTTTAGCACAGATACGCAGTATTTT
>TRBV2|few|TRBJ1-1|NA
CASSSNWGGTEAFF
TGTGCCAGCAGTTCCAATTGGGGAGGCACTGAAGCTTTCTTT
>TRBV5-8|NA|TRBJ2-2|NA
CASSGQGYTGELFF
TGTGCCAGCAGCGGGCAGGGGTACACCGGGGAGCTGTTTTTT